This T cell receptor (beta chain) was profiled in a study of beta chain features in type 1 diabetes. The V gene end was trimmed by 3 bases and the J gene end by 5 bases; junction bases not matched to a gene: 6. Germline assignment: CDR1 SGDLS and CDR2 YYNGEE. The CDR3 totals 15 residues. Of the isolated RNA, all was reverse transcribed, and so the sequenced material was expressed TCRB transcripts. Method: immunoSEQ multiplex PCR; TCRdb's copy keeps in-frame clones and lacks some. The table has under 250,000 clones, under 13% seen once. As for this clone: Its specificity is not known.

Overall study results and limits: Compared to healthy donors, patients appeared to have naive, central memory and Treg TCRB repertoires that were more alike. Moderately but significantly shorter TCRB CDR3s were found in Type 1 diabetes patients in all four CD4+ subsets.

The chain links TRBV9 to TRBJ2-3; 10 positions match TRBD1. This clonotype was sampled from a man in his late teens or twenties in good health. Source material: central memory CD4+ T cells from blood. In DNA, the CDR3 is TGTGCCAGCAGCGGACAGGGGGCTAACGTAGATACGCAGTATTTT. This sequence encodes CASSGQGANVDTQYF.